These 32 T cell receptor beta chains came from one sample sequenced in a study of OX40 agonist ivuxolimab in advanced cancers. Some clones are missing from TCRdb's copy, which holds only in-frame ones; the method was immunoSEQ multiplex PCR. Of about 50,000 clones listed, over 75% were seen once; the top ten hold roughly 0.67%. The input for sequencing was CD4+ or CD8+ T cells sorted from blood, taken in a trial of the OX40 agonist ivuxolimab. The origin of the receptors is an adult with an advanced solid tumor such as melanoma, head and neck, liver or kidney cancer.

The chain couples TRBV29-1 to TRBJ1-2; D gene uncertain. Deletions cut 6 bases from V and 3 bases from J, with 5 bases between. Per germline, CDR1 SQVTM and CDR2 ANQGSEA. This CDR3 contains 10 residues. The chain's CDR3 is CSVADYGYTF. The CDR3 nucleotides are TGCAGCGTGGCTGACTATGGCTACACCTTC. Looking up the rest from reference TRBV29-1 and TRBJ1-2 gives the full variable domain: SAVISQKPSRDICQRGTSLTIQCQVDSQVTMMFWYRQQPGQSLTLIATANQGSEATYESGFVIDKFPISRPNLTFSTLTVSNMSPEDSSIYLCSVADYGYTFGSGTRLTVV.

The chain couples TRBV2 to TRBJ2-7; no firm D call. Trimming cost V 7 bases and J 4 bases, with 5 bases left between them. This CDR3 has 10 amino acids. Germline loops: CDR1 SNHLY, CDR2 FYNNEI. The CDR3 sequence: CASKLYEQYF. The CDR3 DNA sequence: TGTGCCAGCAAACTGTACGAGCAGTACTTC.

The chain combines TRBV7-3 with TRBJ2-1; TRBD1 or TRBD2 may be the D gene (5 bases each). CDR3 length: 15 residues. The V and J ends lost 0 bases and 5 bases respectively, with 11 bases between them. CDR1 and CDR2 from the germline V gene are SGHTA and FQGTGA. The CDR3 protein is CASSLTGDQNNEQFF. The CDR3 DNA reads as TGTGCCAGCAGCTTAACGGGGGACCAGAACAATGAGCAGTTCTTC.

The CDR3 nucleotides read TGTGCCAGCAGTCAAGGTTCCGGGGAGCTGTTTTTT. Encoded protein: CASSQGSGELFF. This chain links TRBV2 with TRBJ2-2; D not certain. Per the germline V gene, CDR1 is SNHLY and CDR2 is FYNNEI. Trimming left V 5 bases short and J 6 bases short, with 7 bases between. This CDR3 contains 12 residues.

CDR3 nucleotides: TGTGCCAGCAGTGAATCCTGGGGTAGGAACGAGCAGTACTTC. This sequence encodes CASSESWGRNEQYF. V and J are TRBV2 and TRBJ2-7; D is unresolved. This CDR3 spans 14 amino acids. V was pared by 2 bases and J by 5 bases, with 13 bases between. Germline V gene sequence: CDR1 SNHLY, CDR2 FYNNEI.

The chain employs TRBV6-5 and TRBJ1-3; D call uncertain. V dropped 6 bases and J dropped 2 bases, with 11 bases sitting between them. CDR3 length: 14 amino acids. CDR1 and CDR2 (germline): MNHEY, SVGAGI. In nucleotides, the CDR3 is TGTGCCAGCAGCCCCCGGGGTCCTGGAAACACCATATATTTT. Protein: CASSPRGPGNTIYF.

The chain is built from TRBV9 and TRBJ2-7, with D possibly matching TRBD1 (5 bases). This CDR3 has 15 residues. The V and J ends lost 4 bases and 0 bases respectively, with 14 bases between them. Germline V gene data show CDR1 as SGDLS and CDR2 as YYNGEE. The CDR3 sequence: CASSPTGRSSYEQYF. In DNA form, the CDR3 reads TGTGCCAGCAGCCCCACAGGTAGGAGCTCCTACGAGCAGTACTTC.

V and J are TRBV2 and TRBJ2-4; D is ambiguous. CDR3 size: 14 residues. V lost 3 bases and J lost 2, with 8 bases in between. Germline V gene lookup returns CDR1 SNHLY and CDR2 FYNNEI. CDR3 DNA sequence: TGTGCCAGCAGTGAGAGGTGGACCAAAAACATTCAGTACTTC. It translates to CASSERWTKNIQYF.

This clone was detected only once. V gene TRBV10-2 combines with J gene TRBJ2-5; TRBD2 agrees at 8 bases. Germline values: CDR1 WSHSY, CDR2 SAAADI. The V gene end was trimmed by 6 bases and the J gene end by 2 bases; junction bases not matched to a gene: 8. The CDR3 contains 15 residues. The CDR3 DNA reads TGCGCCAGCAGGCCAACCGGGACTAGGCAAGAGACCCAGTACTTC. Its translation is CASRPTGTRQETQYF.

The genes are TRBV5-1 and TRBJ2-5; D gene uncertain. Germline CDR1 reads SGHRS; CDR2 reads YFSETQ. Trimming removed 0 bases from V and 2 bases from J, with 14 bases in between. The CDR3 contains 16 residues. CDR3 loop: CASSLALAGWQETQYF. CDR3 DNA sequence: TGCGCCAGCAGCTTGGCCTTGGCAGGTTGGCAAGAGACCCAGTACTTC.

CDR3 protein: CASSPRAWESPLHF. CDR3 bases: TGTGCCAGCAGCCCCCGGGCGTGGGAGTCACCCCTCCACTTT. The chain carries TRBV6-5 and TRBJ1-6; D call uncertain. Germline values: CDR1 MNHEY, CDR2 SVGAGI. V shed 6 bases and J shed 10 bases, with 16 bases lying between them. The CDR3 is made up of 14 amino acids.

The chain combines TRBV27 with TRBJ2-3, with TRBD1 matching over 10 bases. The trim removed 7 bases at V and 4 bases at J, leaving 5 bases unmatched. The CDR3 loop spans 14 amino acids. CDR1 and CDR2 (germline): MNHEY, SMNVEV (reference sequence). CDR3 coding DNA: TGTGCCAGCAACGGACAGGGGGGCGCAGATACGCAGTATTTT. Protein product: CASNGQGGADTQYF.

This clone was picked up a small number of times. V gene TRBV19 combines with J gene TRBJ1-1; 7 nucleotides align to TRBD1. Germline V gene lookup returns CDR1 LNHDA and CDR2 SQIVND (reference sequence). The CDR3 is 15 amino acids. Trimming cost V 4 bases and J 2 bases; bases outside gene matches: 7. The CDR3 nucleotides are TGTGCCAGTAGTAGGGGGACAGACGTCAACACTGAAGCTTTCTTT. It yields the protein CASSRGTDVNTEAFF.

The chain joins TRBV4-2 to TRBJ2-1; 8 nucleotides match TRBD2. Trimming took 3 bases from V and 6 from J; bases not matched to a gene: 16. The CDR3 extends over 18 amino acids. The germline CDR1 and CDR2 sequences are LGHNA and YNFKEQ. CDR3 coding DNA: TGTGCCAGCAGCCATCCCCTGACGGGAGGGCGAAGTGGCAATGAGCAGTTCTTC. This gives the protein CASSHPLTGGRSGNEQFF.

J is TRBJ1-2 and V is TRBV28; 10 positions agree with TRBD1. Unmatched junction bases numbered 10, after V lost 5 bases and J lost 4 bases. The CDR3 has 16 amino acids. From germline, CDR1 is MDHEN and CDR2 SYDVKM. CDR3 residues: CASSPSLTGGGYGYTF. As DNA, the CDR3 is TGTGCCAGCAGTCCCTCCCTGACAGGGGGCGGCTATGGCTACACCTTC.

This clone was observed once. The chain combines TRBV11-1 with TRBJ2-7; 11 bases align to TRBD1. Trimming took 3 bases from V and 6 from J; bases not matched to a gene: 4. The CDR3 loop spans 14 amino acids. CDR1 is SGHAT and CDR2 is FQDESV in the germline V gene (reference sequence). The CDR3 bases are TGTGCCAGCAGCTTGGACAGGGGGCTCGGCGAGCAGTACTTC. This encodes CASSLDRGLGEQYF.

This chain joins TRBV5-6 and TRBJ2-7; perhaps TRBD2 as D (6 bases). V lost 7 bases and J 7 bases, leaving 24 bases between the germline ends. This CDR3 spans 15 amino acids. CDR1 is SGHDT, CDR2 YYEEEE, per germline. CDR3 sequence reads: CASSRVEGGSGEQYF. CDR3 sequence (DNA): TGTGCCAGCTCCCGGGTGGAGGGTGGTTCGGGGGAGCAGTACTTC.

The V gene is TRBV5-4, the J gene TRBJ2-5; D perhaps matches TRBD1 (5 bases). Looked up from germline, CDR1 is SGHNT and CDR2 is YYREEE (reference sequence). Trimming took 4 bases from V and 6 from J, leaving 13 bases between them. The CDR3 consists of 13 residues. The CDR3 reads CASSPAGIKTQYF. The CDR3 region has the DNA TGTGCCAGCAGCCCCGCAGGGATAAAGACCCAGTACTTC.

The chain is built from TRBV4-1 and TRBJ1-5, with a weak D call TRBD1 (6 bases). The V and J ends lost 3 bases and 7 bases respectively, with 13 bases between them. This CDR3 is 14 amino acids long. The germline V gene has CDR1 MGHRA and CDR2 YSYEKL. CDR3 in DNA: TGCGCCAGCAGCCAGGGCCAGGGGTTCCAGCCCCAGCATTTT. Its translation: CASSQGQGFQPQHF.

The V gene is TRBV5-4, the J gene TRBJ1-2; TRBD1 matches 9 bases. This CDR3 spans 13 amino acids. J gave up 8 bases and V 3 bases, and 5 bases lay outside the gene matches. Germline V gene sequence: CDR1 SGHNT, CDR2 YYREEE (reference sequence). The CDR3 protein is CASSSDRGWGYTF. The CDR3 DNA is TGTGCCAGCAGCTCGGACAGGGGTTGGGGCTACACCTTC.

This clone was picked up one time. The CDR3 loop is CASSPPEDTQYF. For the CDR3, the DNA is TGTGCCAGCAGCCCTCCTGAAGATACGCAGTATTTT. The V call is TRBV9, the J call TRBJ2-3; D gene uncertain. The CDR3 has 12 amino acids. Germline assignment: CDR1 SGDLS and CDR2 YYNGEE. The V and J ends lost 4 bases and 5 bases respectively, with 8 bases between them. Supplemented by reference TRBV9 and TRBJ2-3, the full variable domain reads DSGVTQTPKHLITATGQRVTLRCSPRSGDLSVYWYQQSLDQGLQFLIQYYNGEERAKGNILERFSAQQFPDLHSELNLSSLELGDSALYFCASSPPEDTQYFGPGTRLTVL.

The chain is built from TRBV2 and TRBJ2-1, with D possibly being TRBD2 (5 bases). V lost 6 bases, J lost 0 bases, and 15 bases lay in between. Germline values: CDR1 SNHLY, CDR2 FYNNEI. The CDR3 contains 16 residues. The CDR3 protein is CASRRETTSSYNEQFF. The CDR3 bases are TGTGCCAGCAGGAGAGAAACAACTAGCTCCTACAATGAGCAGTTCTTC. Full variable domain (remainder filled in from reference TRBV2 and TRBJ2-1): EPEVTQTPSHQVTQMGQEVILRCVPISNHLYFYWYRQILGQKVEFLVSFYNNEISEKSEIFDDQFSVERPDGSNFTLKIRSTKLEDSAMYFCASRRETTSSYNEQFFGPGTRLTVL.

This chain connects TRBV29-1 to TRBJ2-5; 8 nucleotides line up with TRBD2. V dropped 1 base and J dropped 4; count of bases not matched to a gene: 8. The CDR3 is 15 amino acids. CDR1 is SQVTM and CDR2 is ANQGSEA in the germline V gene. CDR3 loop: CSVEGTRGGRETQYF. In DNA form, the CDR3 reads TGCAGCGTTGAAGGTACCCGGGGGGGCCGAGAGACCCAGTACTTC.

This clone was counted once. CDR3 loop: CASIRRGQETQYF. The CDR3 region has the DNA TGTGCCAGCATAAGGCGGGGCCAAGAGACCCAGTACTTC. The gene calls are TRBV6-6 and TRBJ2-5; D may be TRBD2 (6 bases). V was shortened by 7 bases and J by 1 base, with 10 bases between the two germline ends. There are 13 residues in the CDR3. Germline V gives CDR1 MNHNY, CDR2 SVGAGI (reference sequence).

This clone was detected a few times. The genes are TRBV2 and TRBJ1-1; 8 bases line up with TRBD1. The V gene end was trimmed by 5 bases and the J gene end by 4 bases; junction bases not matched to a gene: 9. Germline V gene sequence: CDR1 SNHLY, CDR2 FYNNEI. The CDR3 sequence is 15 residues long. CDR3 sequence (DNA): TGTGCCAGCAGTAATGACCAGGGGGCGGTCACTGAAGCTTTCTTT. Protein: CASSNDQGAVTEAFF. Complete variable domain (other parts from reference TRBV2 and TRBJ1-1): EPEVTQTPSHQVTQMGQEVILRCVPISNHLYFYWYRQILGQKVEFLVSFYNNEISEKSEIFDDQFSVERPDGSNFTLKIRSTKLEDSAMYFCASSNDQGAVTEAFFGQGTRLTVV.

This rearrangement joins TRBV6-6 to TRBJ1-5; 7 nucleotides line up with TRBD1. CDR1 and CDR2 from the germline V gene are MNHNY and SVGAGI (reference sequence). The V and J ends lost 5 bases and 3 bases, in that order; junction bases with no gene match: 7. The CDR3 is 15 amino acids. The DNA of the CDR3 is TGTGCCAGCAGTATAGGAGGGGGCTACAATCAGCCCCAGCATTTT. It codes for CASSIGGGYNQPQHF.

V is TRBV6-4 and J is TRBJ2-3; TRBD1 matches at 11 bases. The CDR3 spans 15 residues. The V segment lost 0 bases and the J segment 4 bases; nucleotides outside the gene matches: 0. Germline assignment: CDR1 MRHNA and CDR2 SNTAGT. This chain's CDR3 is CASSDSGQGADTQYF. DNA of the CDR3: TGTGCCAGCAGTGACTCGGGACAGGGGGCAGATACGCAGTATTTT.

The chain employs TRBV15 and TRBJ1-4; 7 nucleotides agree with TRBD1. The length of the CDR3 is 14 residues. Looked up from germline, CDR1 is LNHNV and CDR2 is YYDKDF (reference sequence). The ends lost 3 bases at V and 6 bases at J; junction bases unmatched: 4. The CDR3 DNA follows: TGTGCCACCAGCAGCCAAGGGACAGATGAAAAACTGTTTTTT. Protein sequence: CATSSQGTDEKLFF.

To note about this clone: One junction end does not reproduce the germline sequence, and a read error may be involved. The rearrangement joins TRBV7-9 to TRBJ2-1; 8 bases agree with TRBD2. CDR3 length: 14 residues. Germline assignment: CDR1 SEHNR and CDR2 FQNEAQ (reference sequence). CDR3 sequence (DNA): TGTGCCAGCAGCCTAGCGGGCCCCTACAATGAGCAGTTCTTC. As protein: CASSLAGPYNEQFF.

The rearrangement uses TRBV5-1 and TRBJ2-1; D might be TRBD1 or TRBD2, each matching 5 bases. Deletions cut 3 bases from V and 0 bases from J, with 10 bases between. The CDR3 is made up of 15 amino acids. Per germline, CDR1 SGHRS and CDR2 YFSETQ. CDR3 DNA: TGCGCCAGCAGCTCGGGACCCCCCTCCTACAATGAGCAGTTCTTC. It yields the protein CASSSGPPSYNEQFF.

The chain couples TRBV5-1 to TRBJ1-1; possibly TRBD1 for D (6 bases). The CDR3 has 14 amino acids. Deletions cut 4 bases from V and 3 bases from J, with 13 bases between. CDR1 is SGHRS, CDR2 YFSETQ, per germline. This CDR3 is CASSPTGIYTEAFF. The DNA of the CDR3 is TGCGCCAGCAGCCCTACAGGGATTTACACTGAAGCTTTCTTT.

J is TRBJ2-7 and V is TRBV5-1; 9 positions match TRBD2. Germline V gene sequence: CDR1 SGHRS, CDR2 YFSETQ. Losses at the gene ends were 0 bases for V and 5 bases for J; bases not matched to a gene: 6. The CDR3 runs 15 residues. The CDR3 DNA reads TGCGCCAGCAGCTTGGATCTAGCGGGACGGAACGAGCAGTACTTC. Residues: CASSLDLAGRNEQYF.